The table lists the clone carrying this T cell receptor (beta chain) with a few counts. Its target is unknown. This specimen belongs to a study of T cells after yellow fever vaccination. Broader study findings: Abundant contaminating clonotypes from the bulk population could appear in FACS-sorted repertoires. A faster peak, day 5 versus 15, was reached by the weaker secondary response. Reappearance after the booster was seen for most primary-vaccination clones, at 95% to 96% CD4 and more than 80% CD8.

From germline, CDR1 is SGHAT and CDR2 FQNNGV. CDR3 length equals 14 residues. Trimming pared 5 bases from V and 8 bases from J, leaving 16 bases between. TCRdb processed the 5' RACE reads anew with MiXCR; each CDR3 protein has one entry. The sample shows around 260,000 distinct CDR3 sequences, approximately 5.2% of them seen only once. Sequenced material: CD4+ T cells sorted from PBMCs, taken on the day of the yellow fever booster vaccination. This TCR was recovered from a man aged 18-30 years who received the YFV17D yellow fever vaccine. The gene calls are TRBV11-2 and TRBJ1-5; a weak D match, TRBD1 (6 bases). The CDR3 bases are TGTGCCAGCAGCCCCGGGGGGCTCGGGGAGCCCCAGCATTTT. Translation: CASSPGGLGEPQHF.